This T cell receptor (beta chain) was sequenced for a study of T cell changes during pregnancy in multiple sclerosis. This clone occurred once. The method was immunoSEQ multiplex PCR; TCRdb's version includes in-frame clones alone and lacks a portion of them. The sample carries 45,000 to 60,000 clones, 91% recorded once. The source material was peripheral blood, sampled after pregnancy. This TCR derives from a female donor in good health, enrolled as a control in a pregnancy study.

CDR3 loop: CASSGQGTEAFF. The CDR3 DNA is TGTGCCAGCAGTGGACAGGGCACTGAAGCTTTCTTT. The rearrangement joins TRBV6-1 to TRBJ1-1; 7 bases align to TRBD1. This CDR3 has 12 amino acids. Germline V gives CDR1 MNHNS, CDR2 SASEGT. With 4 bases clipped from V and 4 bases from J, the junction kept 0 bases outside the gene matches.